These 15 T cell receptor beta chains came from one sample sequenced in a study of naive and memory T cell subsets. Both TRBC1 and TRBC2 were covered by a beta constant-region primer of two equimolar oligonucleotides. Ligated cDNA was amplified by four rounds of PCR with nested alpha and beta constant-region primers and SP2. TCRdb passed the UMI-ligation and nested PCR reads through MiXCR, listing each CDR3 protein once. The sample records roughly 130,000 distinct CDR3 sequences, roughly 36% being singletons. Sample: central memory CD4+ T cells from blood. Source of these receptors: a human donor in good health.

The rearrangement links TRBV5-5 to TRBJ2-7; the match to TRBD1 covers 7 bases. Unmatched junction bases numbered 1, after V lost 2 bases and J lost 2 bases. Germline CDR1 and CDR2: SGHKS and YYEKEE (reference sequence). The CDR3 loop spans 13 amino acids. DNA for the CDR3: TGTGCCAGCAGCTTTCAGGGGGCCTACGAGCAGTACTTC. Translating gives CASSFQGAYEQYF. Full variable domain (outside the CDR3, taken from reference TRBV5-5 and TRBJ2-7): DAGVTQSPTHLIKTRGQQVTLRCSPISGHKSVSWYQQVLGQGPQFIFQYYEKEERGRGNFPDRFSARQFPNYSSELNVNALLLGDSALYLCASSFQGAYEQYFGPGTRLTVT.

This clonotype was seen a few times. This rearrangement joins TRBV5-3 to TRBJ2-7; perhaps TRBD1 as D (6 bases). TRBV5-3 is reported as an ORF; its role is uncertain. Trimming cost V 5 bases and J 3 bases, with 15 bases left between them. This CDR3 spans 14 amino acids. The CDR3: CARRRSRGRYEQYF. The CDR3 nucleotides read TGTGCCAGAAGGCGTAGCAGGGGACGCTACGAGCAGTACTTC.

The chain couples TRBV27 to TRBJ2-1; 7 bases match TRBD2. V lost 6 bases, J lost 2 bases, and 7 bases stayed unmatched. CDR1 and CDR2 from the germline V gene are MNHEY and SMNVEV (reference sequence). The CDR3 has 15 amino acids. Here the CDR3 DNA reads TGTGCCAGCAGCCGCACTAGCGTACCCTACAATGAGCAGTTCTTC. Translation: CASSRTSVPYNEQFF.

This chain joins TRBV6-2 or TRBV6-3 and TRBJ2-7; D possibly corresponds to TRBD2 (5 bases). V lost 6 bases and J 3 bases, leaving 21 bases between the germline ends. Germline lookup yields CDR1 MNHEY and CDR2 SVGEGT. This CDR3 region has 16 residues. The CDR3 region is CASSPTSGLLDYEQYF. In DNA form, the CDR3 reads TGTGCCAGCAGCCCGACGTCCGGACTCCTCGACTACGAGCAGTACTTC.

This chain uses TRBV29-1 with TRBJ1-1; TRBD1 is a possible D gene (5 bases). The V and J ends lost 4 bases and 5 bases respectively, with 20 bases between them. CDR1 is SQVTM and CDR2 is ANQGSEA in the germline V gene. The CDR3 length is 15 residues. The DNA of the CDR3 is TGCAGCGTTGGGGAGCGGGGGACCCGAGGGACTGAAGCTTTCTTT. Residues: CSVGERGTRGTEAFF.

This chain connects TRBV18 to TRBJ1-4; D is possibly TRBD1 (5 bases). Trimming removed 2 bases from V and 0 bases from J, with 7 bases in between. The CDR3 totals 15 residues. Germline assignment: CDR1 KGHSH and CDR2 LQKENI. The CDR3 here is CASSPSGPTNEKLFF. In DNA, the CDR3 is TGTGCCAGCTCACCATCGGGGCCAACTAATGAAAAACTGTTTTTT.

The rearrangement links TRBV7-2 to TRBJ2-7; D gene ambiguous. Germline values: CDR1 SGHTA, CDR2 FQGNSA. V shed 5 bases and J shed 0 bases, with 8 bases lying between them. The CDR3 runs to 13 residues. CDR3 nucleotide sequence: TGTGCCAGCAGCCCCCTGGCCTCCTACGAGCAGTACTTC. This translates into CASSPLASYEQYF. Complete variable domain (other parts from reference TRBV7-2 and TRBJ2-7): GAGVSQSPSNKVTEKGKDVELRCDPISGHTALYWYRQSLGQGLEFLIYFQGNSAPDKSGLPSDRFSAERTGGSVSTLTIQRTQQEDSAVYLCASSPLASYEQYFGPGTRLTVT.

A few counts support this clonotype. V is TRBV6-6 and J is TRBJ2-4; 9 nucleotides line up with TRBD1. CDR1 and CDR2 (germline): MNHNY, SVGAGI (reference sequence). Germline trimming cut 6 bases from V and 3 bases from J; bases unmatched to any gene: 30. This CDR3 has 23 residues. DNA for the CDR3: TGTGCCAGCAGCCCTGTCGGGGGACAGGGCAGAGAGGGACCTGTAGGGGGCAAAAACATTCAGTACTTC. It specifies CASSPVGGQGREGPVGGKNIQYF.

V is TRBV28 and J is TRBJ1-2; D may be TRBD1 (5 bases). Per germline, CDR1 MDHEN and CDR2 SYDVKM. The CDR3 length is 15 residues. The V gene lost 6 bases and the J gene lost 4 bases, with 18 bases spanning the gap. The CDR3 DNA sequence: TGTGCCAGCAGCAATGCCGGGGGGACTCGCTATGGCTACACCTTC. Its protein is CASSNAGGTRYGYTF.

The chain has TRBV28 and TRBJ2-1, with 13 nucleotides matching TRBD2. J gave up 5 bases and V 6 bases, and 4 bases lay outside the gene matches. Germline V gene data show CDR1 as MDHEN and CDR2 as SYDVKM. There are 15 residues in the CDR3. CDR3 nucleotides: TGTGCCAGCAGCCGGACTAGCGGGGGACACAATGAGCAGTTCTTC. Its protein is CASSRTSGGHNEQFF.

The CDR3 region is CASSRTSGDQGELFF. CDR3 coding DNA: TGTGCCAGCAGTAGGACTAGCGGGGACCAGGGGGAGCTGTTTTTT. The gene calls are TRBV7-6 and TRBJ2-2; 12 bases align to TRBD2. The CDR3 runs 15 residues. From germline, CDR1 is SGHVS and CDR2 FNYEAQ. After removal of 6 bases from V and 8 bases from J, the junction contained 7 bases not matched to a gene.

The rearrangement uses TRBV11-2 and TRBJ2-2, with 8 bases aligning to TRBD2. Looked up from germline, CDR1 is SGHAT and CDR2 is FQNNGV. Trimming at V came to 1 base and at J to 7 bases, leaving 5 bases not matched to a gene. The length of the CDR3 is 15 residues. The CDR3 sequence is CASSLVTGGVGELFF. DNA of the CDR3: TGTGCCAGCAGCTTAGTCACGGGAGGGGTCGGGGAGCTGTTTTTT.

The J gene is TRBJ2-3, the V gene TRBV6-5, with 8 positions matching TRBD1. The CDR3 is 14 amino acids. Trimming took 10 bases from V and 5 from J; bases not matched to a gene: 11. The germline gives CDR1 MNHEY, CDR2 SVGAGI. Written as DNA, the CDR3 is TGTGCCACGATGACCAGGGGGCGAATAGATACGCAGTATTTT. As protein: CATMTRGRIDTQYF.

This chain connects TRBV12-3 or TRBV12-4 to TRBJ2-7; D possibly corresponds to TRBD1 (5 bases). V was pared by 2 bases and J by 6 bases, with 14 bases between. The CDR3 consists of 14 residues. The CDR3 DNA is TGTGCCAGCAGTTTACAGGGTGATCTGTCCGAGCAGTACTTC. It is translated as CASSLQGDLSEQYF.

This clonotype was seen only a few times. CDR3 in amino acids: CASSADRGTGLARTLQYNEQFF. The CDR3 region has the DNA TGCGCCAGCAGCGCGGACAGGGGAACGGGACTAGCCCGAACTCTTCAGTACAATGAGCAGTTCTTC. The chain employs TRBV5-1 and TRBJ2-1; tentatively, D is TRBD1 or TRBD2 (9 bases each). Germline V gene data show CDR1 as SGHRS and CDR2 as YFSETQ. CDR3 length equals 22 residues. V lost 4 bases and J 4 bases, leaving 36 bases between the germline ends.